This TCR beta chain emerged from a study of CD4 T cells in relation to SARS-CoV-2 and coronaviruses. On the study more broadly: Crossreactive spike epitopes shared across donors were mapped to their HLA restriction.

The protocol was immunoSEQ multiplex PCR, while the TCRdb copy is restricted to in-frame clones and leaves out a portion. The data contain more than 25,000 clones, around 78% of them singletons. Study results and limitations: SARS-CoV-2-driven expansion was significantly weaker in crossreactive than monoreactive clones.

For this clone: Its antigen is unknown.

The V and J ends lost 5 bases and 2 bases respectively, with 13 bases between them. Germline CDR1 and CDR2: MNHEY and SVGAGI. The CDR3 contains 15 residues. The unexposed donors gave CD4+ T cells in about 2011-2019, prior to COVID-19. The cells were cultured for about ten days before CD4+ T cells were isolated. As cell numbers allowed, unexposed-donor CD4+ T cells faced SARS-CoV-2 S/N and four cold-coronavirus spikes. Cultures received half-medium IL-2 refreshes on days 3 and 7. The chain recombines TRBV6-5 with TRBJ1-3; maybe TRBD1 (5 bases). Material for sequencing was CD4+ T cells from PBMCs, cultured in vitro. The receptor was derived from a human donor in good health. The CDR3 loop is CASSPRVQAGNTIYF. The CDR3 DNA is TGTGCCAGCAGTCCCCGGGTACAGGCTGGAAACACCATATATTTT.